The 8 T cell receptor beta chains below all came from one sample that was sequenced in a study of blood T cell repertoires in COVID-19. Produced via immunoSEQ multiplex PCR; TCRdb's table is partial and in-frame only. The sample yields some 200,000 clones, roughly 79% seen once. The sequenced material came from peripheral blood. The receptors were sampled from a woman in her 40s with COVID-19, enrolled during active disease.

This clone was seen a handful of times. V is TRBV7-9 and J is TRBJ1-5; no clear D gene. V was cut by 5 bases and J by 0 bases, with 8 bases left in between. Per germline, CDR1 SEHNR and CDR2 FQNEAQ (reference sequence). CDR3 length: 14 residues. DNA for the CDR3: TGTGCCAGCAGCGGTAGCTATAGCAATCAGCCCCAGCATTTT. Amino acid sequence: CASSGSYSNQPQHF.

The chain joins TRBV27 to TRBJ2-7, with 15 bases lining up with TRBD2. The CDR3 loop spans 17 amino acids. Trimming at V came to 3 bases and at J to 1 base, leaving 4 bases not matched to a gene. CDR1 and CDR2 (germline): MNHEY, SMNVEV (reference sequence). The CDR3 DNA follows: TGTGCCAGCAGTTTGGAGGGACTAGCGGGAGGATCCTACGAGCAGTACTTC. Translating it yields CASSLEGLAGGSYEQYF.

This sequence joins TRBV20-1 and TRBJ2-1; no definite D call. The germline V and J ends were trimmed by 6 bases and 9 bases, with 12 bases remaining between them. The CDR3 spans 11 residues. The V gene's germline CDR1 is DFQATT and CDR2 SNEGSKA (reference sequence). The CDR3 loop reads CSAHRQIEQFF. The CDR3 coding sequence is TGCAGTGCCCACCGACAAATTGAGCAGTTCTTC.

V usage is TRBV19 and J usage is TRBJ2-1, with D tentatively TRBD2 (5 bases). CDR3 length: 15 residues. Trimming removed 5 bases at V and 10 bases at J, with 21 bases between. Germline V CDR1 and CDR2: LNHDA, SQIVND (reference sequence). The CDR3 sequence: CASSPPGRRTGEQFF. The CDR3 bases are TGTGCCAGTAGTCCACCAGGTCGAAGGACTGGGGAGCAGTTCTTC.

This sequence joins TRBV6-5 and TRBJ2-3; D remains unclear. The CDR3 contains 14 residues. Germline CDR1 reads MNHEY; CDR2 reads SVGAGI. With 0 bases removed from V and 7 bases from J, the gap between germline ends came to 11 bases. As DNA, the CDR3 is TGTGCCAGCAGTTACTCGAACAGTCGAAATACGCAGTATTTT. It is translated as CASSYSNSRNTQYF.

The V and J genes are TRBV10-1 and TRBJ1-1; a possible D gene is TRBD1 (6 bases). Per germline, CDR1 WNHNN and CDR2 SYGVQD (reference sequence). Trimming cost V 6 bases and J 0 bases, with 8 bases left between them. There are 13 residues in the CDR3. The CDR3 protein is CASRTGLNTEAFF. CDR3 sequence (DNA): TGCGCCAGCAGGACAGGATTGAACACTGAAGCTTTCTTT.

As regards this clone: Relative to the germline gene, one junction end is altered; a read error may explain this. The chain recombines TRBV24-1 with TRBJ1-4; tentatively, D is TRBD1 (6 bases). CDR1 KGHDR and CDR2 SFDVKD come from the germline V gene. This CDR3 spans 14 amino acids. The CDR3 loop reads CATSDGGQGEKLFF. The CDR3 region has the DNA TGTGCCACAAGTGACGGGGGGCAAGGTGAAAAACTGTTTTTT.

The chain joins TRBV5-1 to TRBJ2-1; 7 positions match TRBD2. Germline V lookup: CDR1 SGHRS, CDR2 YFSETQ. This CDR3 contains 15 residues. Losses at the gene ends were 4 bases for V and 8 bases for J; bases not matched to a gene: 12. CDR3 residues: CASSRPSTSVYEQFF. The CDR3 DNA reads as TGCGCCAGCAGCCGACCTTCTACTAGCGTCTATGAGCAGTTCTTC. Full variable domain (outside the CDR3, taken from reference TRBV5-1 and TRBJ2-1): KAGVTQTPRYLIKTRGQQVTLSCSPISGHRSVSWYQQTPGQGLQFLFEYFSETQRNKGNFPGRFSGRQFSNSRSEMNVSTLELGDSALYLCASSRPSTSVYEQFFGPGTRLTVL.